These 13 T cell receptor beta chains share one sample of origin, sequenced in a study of blood T cells in healthy people across ages. Combining a sample-barcoded 5' primer with a J-beta primer mix, a second PCR ran for about 6 to 12 cycles. TCRdb reanalysed the 5' RACE reads using MiXCR and keeps one entry per CDR3 protein. This table holds about 690,000 distinct CDR3 sequences, 40% to 50% found once. Sequencing used blood. These receptors all come from an older man in good health.

This clonotype was detected only a few times. CDR3 loop: CASSSTRDSYNEQFF. The CDR3 DNA is TGTGCCAGCAGCTCTACCCGGGACTCCTACAATGAGCAGTTCTTC. The chain employs TRBV7-9 and TRBJ2-1, with a possible D match to TRBD2 (5 bases). Germline V gene lookup returns CDR1 SEHNR and CDR2 FQNEAQ (reference sequence). V lost 4 bases, J lost 0 bases, and 10 bases lay in between. This CDR3 has 15 residues.

This clonotype was picked up a small number of times. The J gene is TRBJ2-3, the V gene TRBV20-1; D is unclear. This CDR3 comprises 14 residues. Germline V CDR1 and CDR2: DFQATT, SNEGSKA (reference sequence). Trimming shortened V by 1 base and J by 0 bases, and 8 bases separated the two germline ends. Written as DNA, the CDR3 is TGCAGTGCTAGAGCCCTACCTAGCACAGATACGCAGTATTTT. Translating gives CSARALPSTDTQYF.

This clonotype was picked up a small number of times. The CDR3 region is CASSQDFLAANYEQYF. CDR3 DNA sequence: TGTGCCAGCAGCCAAGATTTCCTAGCGGCCAACTACGAGCAGTACTTC. J is TRBJ2-7 and V is TRBV4-2; 7 nucleotides line up with TRBD2. Germline V gene lookup returns CDR1 LGHNA and CDR2 YNFKEQ. V shed 0 bases and J 3 bases; nucleotides not matched to a gene: 8. The CDR3 is made up of 16 amino acids.

This sequence joins TRBV20-1 and TRBJ2-6, with D possibly being TRBD1 or TRBD2 (6 bases each). Germline V lookup: CDR1 DFQATT, CDR2 SNEGSKA (reference sequence). Trimming took off 0 bases at V and 2 bases at J, with 8 bases between the two ends. This CDR3 has 15 amino acids. This CDR3 reads CSARDGGPGANVLTF. The DNA of the CDR3 is TGCAGTGCTAGAGACGGGGGCCCTGGGGCCAACGTCCTGACTTTC.

The chain is built from TRBV12-3 or TRBV12-4 and TRBJ2-1, with 11 bases identical to TRBD1. Trimming cost V 7 bases and J 6 bases; bases outside gene matches: 8. The CDR3 is 15 residues long. The CDR3 region is CASMPSGTGGNEQFF. In DNA, the CDR3 is TGTGCCAGCATGCCCTCCGGGACAGGGGGCAATGAGCAGTTCTTC.

The chain combines TRBV12-3 or TRBV12-4 with TRBJ2-1; D is possibly TRBD2 (5 bases). V was clipped by 5 bases and J by 13 bases, with 24 bases between them. This CDR3 spans 15 amino acids. The DNA for the CDR3 is TGTGCCAGCAGTCCGAACGGACTCAGTCAAGAGACCCAGTTCTTC. This translates into CASSPNGLSQETQFF.

V usage is TRBV5-1 and J usage is TRBJ1-1, with 10 bases identical to TRBD1. J lost 0 bases, V lost 5 bases, and 4 bases had no gene match. Per germline, CDR1 SGHRS and CDR2 YFSETQ. The CDR3 has 15 amino acids. CDR3 coding DNA: TGCGCCAGCAGTCGGGGACAGGGGATGAACACTGAAGCTTTCTTT. As protein: CASSRGQGMNTEAFF.

This clonotype was observed many times. The rearrangement uses TRBV5-1 and TRBJ2-5, with D uncertain. Germline CDR1 SGHRS, CDR2 YFSETQ. This CDR3 region has 12 residues. The V gene lost 0 bases and the J gene lost 4 bases, with 4 bases spanning the gap. The CDR3: CASSLGIETQYF. CDR3 in DNA: TGCGCCAGCAGCTTGGGGATAGAGACCCAGTACTTC.

This clonotype was counted a few times. The chain uses TRBV7-9 and TRBJ2-7; TRBD2 agrees at 9 bases. The germline CDR1 and CDR2 sequences are SEHNR and FQNEAQ (reference sequence). The CDR3 has 18 amino acids. V was pared by 2 bases and J by 1 base, with 12 bases of the junction left unmatched. The CDR3 sequence is CASSLSSSGLAGSYEQYF. The CDR3 coding sequence is TGTGCCAGCAGCTTATCCTCCTCCGGGCTAGCGGGATCCTACGAGCAGTACTTC.

The table lists this clonotype with a few counts. The genes are TRBV3-1 and TRBJ2-5; no definite D call. Between the trimmed V and J ends, which lost 4 bases and 5 bases, there was a span of 17 bases. The CDR3 totals 15 residues. Germline CDR1 reads LGHDT; CDR2 reads YNNKEL (reference sequence). CDR3 region: CASSPRLSGRETQYF. Written as DNA, the CDR3 is TGTGCCAGCAGCCCTCGTTTATCCGGGCGGGAGACCCAGTACTTC.

This clonotype was detected only a few times. The rearrangement uses TRBV20-1 and TRBJ1-5, with D perhaps matching TRBD1 (6 bases). Looked up from germline, CDR1 is DFQATT and CDR2 is SNEGSKA (reference sequence). The length of the CDR3 is 12 residues. V was shortened by 6 bases and J by 4 bases, with 10 bases between the two germline ends. CDR3 DNA: TGCAGTGCGGGGCAGGGGAATCAGCCCCAGCATTTT. It translates to CSAGQGNQPQHF.

The chain joins TRBV3-1 to TRBJ1-2, with a tentative D call TRBD1 (5 bases). Trimming took off 5 bases at V and 6 bases at J, with 19 bases between the two ends. CDR3 length: 15 amino acids. Germline CDR1 is LGHDT and CDR2 is YNNKEL (reference sequence). The CDR3 coding sequence is TGTGCCAGCAGCTGGAATAGGGGCAGGACGCATGGCTACACCTTC. Amino acids: CASSWNRGRTHGYTF. Looking up the rest from reference TRBV3-1 and TRBJ1-2 gives the full variable domain: DTAVSQTPKYLVTQMGNDKSIKCEQNLGHDTMYWYKQDSKKFLKIMFSYNNKELIINETVPNRFSPKSPDKAHLNLHINSLELGDSAVYFCASSWNRGRTHGYTFGSGTRLTVV.

The chain recombines TRBV11-2 with TRBJ2-3; weak D call: TRBD1 (6 bases). There are 16 residues in the CDR3. Trimming took 2 bases from V and 3 from J, leaving 15 bases between them. From germline, CDR1 is SGHAT and CDR2 FQNNGV. The CDR3 protein is CASSLTINRETDTQYF. The CDR3 DNA is TGTGCCAGCAGCTTAACGATTAACAGGGAGACAGATACGCAGTATTTT.